The subject of this entry is one TCR beta chain. Antigen unknown. The record originates from a study of response to subunit inactivated influenza vaccine. MiXCR, applied by TCRdb to the RT-PCR reads, yields one record per CDR3 protein. The sample carries roughly 650,000 distinct CDR3 sequences, approximately 15% recorded once. Study outcomes and limitations: Researchers suggested that each seasonal influenza vaccination recruits few new T cells.

From germline, CDR1 is SNHLY and CDR2 FYNNEI. The CDR3 sequence is 14 residues long. V lost 6 bases to trimming and J lost 2 bases, with 12 bases between them. V usage is TRBV2 and J usage is TRBJ2-3; tentatively, D is TRBD2 (6 bases). The specimen was PBMCs from blood, collected 12 days after vaccination. The receptor's source is a man in his fifties or sixties who received an inactivated influenza vaccine. This CDR3 is CASRREAHTDTQYF. Here the CDR3 DNA reads TGTGCCAGCAGAAGGGAGGCCCACACAGATACGCAGTATTTT.